This T cell receptor beta chain was obtained from a study of blood T cell repertoires in COVID-19. In the study's own analysis: Nucleated cell number was recorded as an estimate derived from reference gene primer amplification. Profiling relied on immunoSEQ multiplex PCR, and the TCRdb table lists in-frame clones only, not all of them. V and J calls and clone size are those listed in that table; D and trimming were worked out from the DNA. Of about 59,000 clones in the sample, 90% were seen once. The germline CDR1 and CDR2 sequences are SGHDT and YYEEEE. V shed 4 bases and J shed 1 base, with 9 bases lying between them. The CDR3 length is 15 residues.

The TCR sequence derives from an elderly man with acute or convalescent COVID-19. The V call is TRBV5-6, the J call TRBJ2-6; tentatively, D is TRBD1 (5 bases). The sequencing input was peripheral blood. The CDR3 is CASSLRDSGANVLTF. The CDR3 DNA reads as TGTGCCAGCAGCCTCAGGGATTCTGGGGCCAACGTCCTGACTTTC.